The 25 T cell receptor beta chains given below trace back to one sample, sequenced in a study of blood T cell repertoires in COVID-19. The assay was immunoSEQ multiplex PCR, and TCRdb's table has in-frame clones only and misses some. The sample lists some 110,000 clones, more than 80% occurring once. Sequenced input: peripheral blood. These TCRs come from a man aged 40-50 years with acute or convalescent COVID-19.

As for this clone: The sample holds other DNA sequences that translate to the same CDR3. The chain is built from TRBV5-1 and TRBJ2-2; weak D call: TRBD2 (5 bases). The CDR3 contains 15 residues. The germline V and J ends were trimmed by 0 bases and 3 bases, with 9 bases remaining between them. Germline V gene sequence: CDR1 SGHRS, CDR2 YFSETQ. The chain's CDR3 is CASSLDRGDTGELFF. As DNA, the CDR3 is TGCGCCAGCAGCTTGGATCGGGGTGACACCGGGGAGCTGTTTTTT.

The chain uses TRBV10-2 and TRBJ2-6; 10 nucleotides match TRBD1. V gave up 5 bases and J gave up 4 bases; unmatched junction bases: 8. The CDR3 extends over 17 amino acids. CDR1 and CDR2 from the germline V gene are WSHSY and SAAADI. The CDR3 loop is CASSRGTGASGANVLTF. CDR3 nucleotides: TGCGCCAGCAGTAGAGGGACAGGGGCATCCGGGGCCAACGTCCTGACTTTC.

The chain recombines TRBV18 with TRBJ1-1, with TRBD1 matching 7 bases. The germline V gene has CDR1 KGHSH and CDR2 LQKENI. The CDR3 runs to 16 residues. After removal of 2 bases from V and 5 bases from J, the junction contained 11 bases not matched to a gene. The DNA for the CDR3 is TGTGCCAGCTCACCAATGAGGTCAGGGGGACGGACTGAAGCTTTCTTT. Translating it yields CASSPMRSGGRTEAFF.

V gene TRBV6-6 combines with J gene TRBJ2-1; perhaps TRBD2 as D (7 bases). V lost 0 bases to trimming and J lost 5 bases, with 8 bases between them. Germline CDR1 and CDR2: MNHNY and SVGAGI (reference sequence). CDR3 size: 14 residues. The DNA for the CDR3 is TGTGCCAGCAGTTACTCCGGGGGGCACAATGAGCAGTTCTTC. It yields the protein CASSYSGGHNEQFF.

The CDR3 sequence: CASSQMWDNLYEQYF. For the CDR3, the DNA is TGCGCCAGCAGCCAGATGTGGGACAATCTATACGAGCAGTACTTC. The chain links TRBV4-3 to TRBJ2-7, with D possibly matching TRBD1 (6 bases). Trimming pared 3 bases from V and 4 bases from J, leaving 16 bases between. The CDR3 is 15 residues long. The germline gives CDR1 LGHNA, CDR2 YSLEER.

This clone is categorized as medium-sized. The chain links TRBV12-2 to TRBJ2-2; no check of the table's D call, TRBD1, against the DNA was made. TRBV12-2 is shown as a pseudogene. This CDR3 contains 15 residues. The CDR3 region is CASRLGKQGPRELFF. The CDR3 DNA sequence: TGTGCAAGTCGGTTGGGGAAACAGGGTCCCCGGGAGCTGTTTTTT.

This clone was recorded only once. The gene calls are TRBV21-1 and TRBJ2-3; the listed D gene, TRBD2, was not tested against the DNA. TRBV21-1 is shown as a pseudogene. CDR3 length: 19 amino acids. CDR3 sequence reads: CAGKYWTSGREGSTDTQYF. The CDR3 DNA is TGTGCCGGAAAGTATTGGACTAGCGGGAGGGAGGGGAGCACAGATACGCAGTATTTT.

The chain recombines TRBV7-9 with TRBJ1-1; D unresolved. The CDR3 is 15 residues long. Trimming stripped 4 bases from V and 1 base from J, with 13 bases between. Germline CDR1 SEHNR, CDR2 FQNEAQ (reference sequence). The CDR3 loop reads CASSSGHNTNTEAFF. The CDR3 nucleotides are TGTGCCAGCAGCTCAGGCCACAACACGAACACTGAAGCTTTCTTT.

This clone was detected only a few times. The chain has TRBV9 and TRBJ2-3; 8 bases align to TRBD2. Germline assignment: CDR1 SGDLS and CDR2 YYNGEE. Trimming took 0 bases from V and 3 from J; bases not matched to a gene: 6. The CDR3 runs to 16 residues. DNA of the CDR3: TGTGCCAGCAGCGTAGTGACGGGAGGGCCGACAGATACGCAGTATTTT. Amino acid sequence: CASSVVTGGPTDTQYF.

This sequence joins TRBV5-4 and TRBJ2-1; 12 bases fit TRBD2. The CDR3 sequence is 16 residues long. V lost 3 bases and J lost 6; bases outside the gene matches: 7. The germline V gene encodes CDR1 SGHNT and CDR2 YYREEE (reference sequence). CDR3 amino acids: CASSWVGTSGFNEQFF. For the CDR3, the DNA is TGTGCCAGCAGCTGGGTAGGGACTAGCGGGTTCAATGAGCAGTTCTTC.

The chain carries TRBV27 and TRBJ2-2, with 8 bases identical to TRBD1. Unmatched junction bases numbered 5, after V lost 2 bases and J lost 6 bases. This CDR3 is 15 amino acids long. Germline V lookup: CDR1 MNHEY, CDR2 SMNVEV (reference sequence). CDR3: CASSLQGALPGELFF. The CDR3 DNA reads as TGTGCCAGCAGTTTACAGGGGGCGCTTCCCGGGGAGCTGTTTTTT.

This clone was seen once. The chain joins TRBV18 to TRBJ2-3; D unclear. CDR1 and CDR2 from the germline V gene are KGHSH and LQKENI. Trimming stripped 3 bases from V and 2 bases from J, with 9 bases between. The CDR3 sequence is 14 residues long. The CDR3 protein is CASSPRRDTDTQYF. The CDR3 coding sequence is TGTGCCAGCTCACCCCGTAGAGACACAGATACGCAGTATTTT. The variable domain in full, with the rest retrieved from reference TRBV18 and TRBJ2-3, is NAGVMQNPRHLVRRRGQEARLRCSPMKGHSHVYWYRQLPEEGLKFMVYLQKENIIDESGMPKERFSAEFPKEGPSILRIQQVVRGDSAAYFCASSPRRDTDTQYFGPGTRLTVL.

The chain links TRBV5-6 to TRBJ1-1; D may be TRBD1 (5 bases). In germline, CDR1 is SGHDT, CDR2 YYEEEE. V was shortened by 4 bases and J by 6 bases, with 19 bases between the two germline ends. CDR3 length equals 15 residues. The CDR3 nucleotides are TGTGCCAGCAGCCCAGGGCCCTTGGCAAGCTCTGAAGCTTTCTTT. Protein product: CASSPGPLASSEAFF.

This chain's CDR3 is CATSRDVNTEAFF. The DNA for the CDR3 is TGTGCCACCAGCAGAGACGTGAACACTGAAGCTTTCTTT. V gene TRBV15 combines with J gene TRBJ1-1, with D unresolved. The V gene lost 0 bases and the J gene lost 0 bases, with 2 bases spanning the gap. This CDR3 comprises 13 residues. CDR1 and CDR2 (germline): LNHNV, YYDKDF (reference sequence).

The gene calls are TRBV19 and TRBJ2-1; D is unresolved. Per the germline V gene, CDR1 is LNHDA and CDR2 is SQIVND (reference sequence). This CDR3 comprises 14 residues. The V end lost 7 bases, the J end lost 5 bases, and 15 bases lay between the germline ends. The CDR3 nucleotides read TGTGCCAGTACCGAGACTCCCACCGACAATGAGCAGTTCTTC. It encodes CASTETPTDNEQFF. Full variable domain (rest looked up from reference TRBV19 and TRBJ2-1): DGGITQSPKYLFRKEGQNVTLSCEQNLNHDAMYWYRQDPGQGLRLIYYSQIVNDFQKGDIAEGYSVSREKKESFPLTVTSAQKNPTAFYLCASTETPTDNEQFFGPGTRLTVL.

The chain uses TRBV30 and TRBJ1-2; 7 bases fit TRBD1. With V trimmed by 0 bases and J by 5 bases, 18 bases remained unmatched. Germline assignment: CDR1 GTSNPN and CDR2 SVGIG (reference sequence). The CDR3 is 18 amino acids. Here the CDR3 reads CAWSVASGLRDSSYGYTF. As DNA, the CDR3 is TGTGCCTGGAGTGTAGCCTCTGGTCTCCGGGACAGTTCTTATGGCTACACCTTC.

This clone appeared a few times. The chain carries TRBV30 and TRBJ1-2; 7 nucleotides agree with TRBD1. The J segment lost 4 bases and the V segment lost 0 bases, leaving 5 bases of the junction unmatched. The CDR3 covers 14 residues. Germline V gene sequence: CDR1 GTSNPN, CDR2 SVGIG (reference sequence). CDR3 region: CAWSVRGGGYGYTF. The CDR3 DNA follows: TGTGCCTGGAGTGTACGAGGGGGCGGCTATGGCTACACCTTC.

About this clone: This specimen includes other DNA sequences encoding the same CDR3. The chain has TRBV15 and TRBJ1-2; unclear D gene. The V gene's germline CDR1 is LNHNV and CDR2 YYDKDF (reference sequence). With 0 bases removed from V and 6 bases from J, the gap between germline ends came to 8 bases. CDR3 size: 13 residues. CDR3 amino acids: CATSREEGDGYTF. The CDR3 DNA is TGTGCCACCAGCAGAGAGGAGGGAGATGGCTACACCTTC.

In this sample, this clone turned up once. This chain links TRBV12-3 or TRBV12-4 with TRBJ2-3, with a possible D match to TRBD2 (6 bases). The CDR3 is 13 residues long. The V and J ends lost 3 bases and 4 bases respectively, with 8 bases between them. The chain's CDR3 is CASSFGGSDTQYF. The CDR3 bases are TGTGCCAGCAGTTTCGGGGGTTCAGATACGCAGTATTTT.

The gene calls are TRBV5-4 and TRBJ2-7; D perhaps matches TRBD1 (5 bases). CDR1 and CDR2 from the germline V gene are SGHNT and YYREEE (reference sequence). The CDR3 covers 12 residues. With 5 bases removed from V and 7 bases from J, the gap between germline ends came to 13 bases. The CDR3 reads CASSLRVGEQYF. The CDR3 nucleotides read TGTGCCAGCAGTCTCAGGGTGGGAGAGCAGTACTTC.

Concerning this clone: At one boundary the junction diverges from the germline segment, which might be a read error. The chain links TRBV5-4 to TRBJ2-7; D uncertain. Germline V gives CDR1 SGHNT, CDR2 YYREEE (reference sequence). The CDR3 extends over 11 amino acids. The CDR3 loop reads CASSFSSEQYF. Here the CDR3 DNA reads TGTGCCAGCAGCTTTTCCTCCGAGCAGTACTTC.

The chain carries TRBV5-3 and TRBJ1-5, with unresolved D. TRBV5-3 is known as an ORF, though its function is uncertain. Trimming removed 1 base at V and 0 bases at J, with 8 bases between. The CDR3 spans 15 residues. CDR3 bases: TGTGCCAGAAGCTTGCTGATCTATAGCAATCAGCCCCAGCATTTT. Its protein is CARSLLIYSNQPQHF.

The chain recombines TRBV29-1 with TRBJ2-7; a weak D match, TRBD1 (6 bases). CDR1 and CDR2 (germline): SQVTM, ANQGSEA. The CDR3 has 14 amino acids. Between the trimmed V and J ends, which lost 1 base and 1 base, there was a span of 11 bases. The CDR3 DNA reads TGCAGCGTTGAAGTACGGCAGGGGTCCTACGAGCAGTACTTC. This translates into CSVEVRQGSYEQYF.

This CDR3 is CASRRGGWGSDTQYF. CDR3 bases: TGTGCCAGCAGACGGGGGGGCTGGGGCTCAGATACGCAGTATTTT. The V call is TRBV5-4, the J call TRBJ2-3; 8 bases agree with TRBD2. The CDR3 spans 15 residues. J gave up 4 bases and V 5 bases, and 9 bases lay outside the gene matches. The V gene's germline CDR1 is SGHNT and CDR2 YYREEE (reference sequence).

The rearrangement uses TRBV6-1 and TRBJ1-4; D perhaps matches TRBD1 (6 bases). Germline V gene lookup returns CDR1 MNHNS and CDR2 SASEGT. The CDR3 runs 14 residues. Trimming removed 1 base at V and 7 bases at J, with 10 bases between. This CDR3 reads CASSEEGGGEKLFF. In DNA form, the CDR3 reads TGTGCCAGCAGTGAAGAAGGGGGGGGTGAAAAACTGTTTTTT.